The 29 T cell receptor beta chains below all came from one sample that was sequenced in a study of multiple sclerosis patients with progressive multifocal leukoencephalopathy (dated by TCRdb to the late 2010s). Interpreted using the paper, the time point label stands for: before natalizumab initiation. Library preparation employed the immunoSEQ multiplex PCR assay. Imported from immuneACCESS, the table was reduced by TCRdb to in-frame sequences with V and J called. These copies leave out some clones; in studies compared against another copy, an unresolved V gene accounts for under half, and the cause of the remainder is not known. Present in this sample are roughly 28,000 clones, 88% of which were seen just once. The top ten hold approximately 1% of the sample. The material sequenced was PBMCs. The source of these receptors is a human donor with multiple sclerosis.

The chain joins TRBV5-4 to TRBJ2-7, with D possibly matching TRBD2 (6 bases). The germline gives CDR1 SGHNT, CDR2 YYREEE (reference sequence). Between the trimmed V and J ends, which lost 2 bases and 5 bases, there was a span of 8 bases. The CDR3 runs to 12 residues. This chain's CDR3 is CASSFAGNEQYF. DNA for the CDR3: TGTGCCAGCAGCTTTGCGGGGAACGAGCAGTACTTC. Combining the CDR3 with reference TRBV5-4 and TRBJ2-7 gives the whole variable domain ETGVTQSPTHLIKTRGQQVTLRCSSQSGHNTVSWYQQALGQGPQFIFQYYREEENGRGNFPPRFSGLQFPNYSSELNVNALELDDSALYLCASSFAGNEQYFGPGTRLTVT.

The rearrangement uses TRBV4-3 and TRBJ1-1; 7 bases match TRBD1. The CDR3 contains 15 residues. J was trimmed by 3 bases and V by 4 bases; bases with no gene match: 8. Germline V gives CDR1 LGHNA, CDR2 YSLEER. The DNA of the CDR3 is TGCGCCAGCAGCCTCGCAGACAGGGACCACACTGAAGCTTTCTTT. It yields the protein CASSLADRDHTEAFF.

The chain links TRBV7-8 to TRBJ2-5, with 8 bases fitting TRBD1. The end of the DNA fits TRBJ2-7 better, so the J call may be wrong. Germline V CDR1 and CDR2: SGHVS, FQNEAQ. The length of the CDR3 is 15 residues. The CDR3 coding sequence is TGTGCCAGCAGCATCCCTCGCGGACAGGGAAACGAGCAGTACTTC. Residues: CASSIPRGQGNEQYF.

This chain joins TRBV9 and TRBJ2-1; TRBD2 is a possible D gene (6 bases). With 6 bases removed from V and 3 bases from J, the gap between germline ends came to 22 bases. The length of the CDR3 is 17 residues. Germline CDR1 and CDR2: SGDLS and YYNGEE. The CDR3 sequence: CASTHGKGSGGYNEQFF. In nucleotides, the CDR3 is TGTGCCAGCACCCACGGTAAGGGGTCCGGGGGCTACAATGAGCAGTTCTTC. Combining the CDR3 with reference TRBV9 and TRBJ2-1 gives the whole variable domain DSGVTQTPKHLITATGQRVTLRCSPRSGDLSVYWYQQSLDQGLQFLIQYYNGEERAKGNILERFSAQQFPDLHSELNLSSLELGDSALYFCASTHGKGSGGYNEQFFGPGTRLTVL.

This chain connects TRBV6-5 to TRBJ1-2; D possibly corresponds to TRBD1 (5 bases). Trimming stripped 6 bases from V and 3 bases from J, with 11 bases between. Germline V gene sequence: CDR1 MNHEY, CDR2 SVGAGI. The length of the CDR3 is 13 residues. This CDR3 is CASRGGSDYGYTF. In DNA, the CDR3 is TGTGCCAGCAGGGGGGGTTCCGACTATGGCTACACCTTC.

CDR3 bases: TGCGCCAGCAGCTTGGCGGCAGGGGGCCTCTCTGAAGCTTTCTTT. Translated: CASSLAAGGLSEAFF. The V and J genes are TRBV5-1 and TRBJ1-1; 8 bases map to TRBD1. Germline loops: CDR1 SGHRS, CDR2 YFSETQ. The CDR3 has 15 residues. V was pared by 0 bases and J by 6 bases, with 7 bases of the junction left unmatched.

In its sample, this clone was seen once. CDR3 DNA sequence: TGCGCCAGCAGCTTGGACCAAGAGCAGTTCTTC. As protein: CASSLDQEQFF. This chain joins TRBV5-1 and TRBJ2-1; no clear D gene. Germline V gene data show CDR1 as SGHRS and CDR2 as YFSETQ. The V end lost 0 bases, the J end lost 10 bases, and 5 bases lay between the germline ends. CDR3 length: 11 residues. The whole variable domain, remainder taken from reference TRBV5-1 and TRBJ2-1, is KAGVTQTPRYLIKTRGQQVTLSCSPISGHRSVSWYQQTPGQGLQFLFEYFSETQRNKGNFPGRFSGRQFSNSRSEMNVSTLELGDSALYLCASSLDQEQFFGPGTRLTVL.

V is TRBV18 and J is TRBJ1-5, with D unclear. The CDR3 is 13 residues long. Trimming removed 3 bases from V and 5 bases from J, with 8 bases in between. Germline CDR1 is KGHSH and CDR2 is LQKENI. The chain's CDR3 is CASSPAWDQPQHF. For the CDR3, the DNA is TGTGCCAGCTCACCTGCCTGGGATCAGCCCCAGCATTTT.

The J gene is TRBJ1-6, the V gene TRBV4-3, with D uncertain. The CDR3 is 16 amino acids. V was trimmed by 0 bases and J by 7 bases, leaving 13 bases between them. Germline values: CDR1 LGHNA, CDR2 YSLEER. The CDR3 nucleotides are TGCGCCAGCAGCCAAGAGGCGCCGGGGAGAAATTCACCCCTCCACTTT. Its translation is CASSQEAPGRNSPLHF.

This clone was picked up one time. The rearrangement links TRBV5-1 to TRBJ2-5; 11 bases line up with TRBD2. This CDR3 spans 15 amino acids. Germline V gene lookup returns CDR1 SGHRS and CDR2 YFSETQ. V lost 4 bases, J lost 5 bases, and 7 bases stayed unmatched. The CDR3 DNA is TGCGCCAGCAGCGGTAGCGGGGGGGCCGGGGAGACCCAGTACTTC. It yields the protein CASSGSGGAGETQYF.

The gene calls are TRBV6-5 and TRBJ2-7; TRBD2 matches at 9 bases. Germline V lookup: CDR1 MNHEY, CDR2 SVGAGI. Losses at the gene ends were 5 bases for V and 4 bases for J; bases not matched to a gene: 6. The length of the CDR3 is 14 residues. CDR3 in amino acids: CASSPSGGFYEQYF. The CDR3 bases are TGTGCCAGCAGTCCCAGCGGGGGGTTTTACGAGCAGTACTTC.

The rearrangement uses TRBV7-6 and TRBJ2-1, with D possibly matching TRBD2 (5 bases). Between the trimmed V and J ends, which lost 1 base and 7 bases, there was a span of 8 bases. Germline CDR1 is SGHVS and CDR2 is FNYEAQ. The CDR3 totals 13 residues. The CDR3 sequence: CASSLGTQNEQFF. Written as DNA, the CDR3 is TGTGCCAGCAGCTTAGGGACTCAAAATGAGCAGTTCTTC.

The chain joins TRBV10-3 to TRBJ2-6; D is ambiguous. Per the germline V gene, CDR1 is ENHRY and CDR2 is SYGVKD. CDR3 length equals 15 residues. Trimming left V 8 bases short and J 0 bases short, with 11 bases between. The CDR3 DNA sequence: TGTGCCATCGCGGATATGAGCTCTGGGGCCAACGTCCTGACTTTC. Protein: CAIADMSSGANVLTF.

The CDR3 coding sequence is TGTGCCAGCAGCTCACTAGGTGCAGATACGCAGTATTTT. Its translation is CASSSLGADTQYF. The rearrangement links TRBV9 to TRBJ2-3, with D perhaps matching TRBD2 (5 bases). CDR1 is SGDLS, CDR2 YYNGEE, per germline. Deletions cut 4 bases from V and 4 bases from J, with 10 bases between. CDR3 size: 13 residues.

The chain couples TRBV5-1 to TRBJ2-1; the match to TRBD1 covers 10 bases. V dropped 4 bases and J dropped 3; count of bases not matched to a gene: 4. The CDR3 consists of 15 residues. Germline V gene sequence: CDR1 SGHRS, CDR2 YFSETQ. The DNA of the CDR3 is TGCGCCAGCAGCGCAGGACAGGGGGGCTACAATGAGCAGTTCTTC. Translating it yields CASSAGQGGYNEQFF.

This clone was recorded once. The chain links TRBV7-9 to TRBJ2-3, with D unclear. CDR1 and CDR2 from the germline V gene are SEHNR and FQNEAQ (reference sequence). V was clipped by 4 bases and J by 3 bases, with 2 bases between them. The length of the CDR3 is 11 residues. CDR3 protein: CASSSTDTQYF. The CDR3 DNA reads TGTGCCAGCAGCTCAACAGATACGCAGTATTTT.

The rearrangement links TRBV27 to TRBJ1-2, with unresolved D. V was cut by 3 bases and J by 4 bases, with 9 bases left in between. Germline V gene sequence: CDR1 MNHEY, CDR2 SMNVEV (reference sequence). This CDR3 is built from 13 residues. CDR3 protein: CASSLGTAYGYTF. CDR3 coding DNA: TGTGCCAGCAGTTTGGGAACAGCCTATGGCTACACCTTC.

The CDR3 spells CASSEAGPDEQYF. In DNA, the CDR3 is TGTGCCAGCAGCGAGGCAGGCCCAGACGAGCAGTACTTC. The chain links TRBV11-1 to TRBJ2-7; no clear D. The CDR3 spans 13 residues. Per germline, CDR1 SGHAT and CDR2 FQDESV (reference sequence). Trimming shortened V by 5 bases and J by 5 bases, and 13 bases separated the two germline ends.

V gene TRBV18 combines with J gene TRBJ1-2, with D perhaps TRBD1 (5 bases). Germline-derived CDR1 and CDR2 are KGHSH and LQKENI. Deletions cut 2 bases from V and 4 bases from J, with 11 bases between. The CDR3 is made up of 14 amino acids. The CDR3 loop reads CASSPGALIYGYTF. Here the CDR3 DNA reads TGTGCCAGCTCACCAGGGGCGCTTATCTATGGCTACACCTTC.

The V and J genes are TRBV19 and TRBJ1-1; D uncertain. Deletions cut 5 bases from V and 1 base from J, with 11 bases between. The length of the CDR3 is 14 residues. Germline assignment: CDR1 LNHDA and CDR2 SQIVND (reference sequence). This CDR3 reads CASSLRGQNTEAFF. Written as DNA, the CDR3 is TGTGCCAGTAGTCTCCGAGGGCAGAACACTGAAGCTTTCTTT.

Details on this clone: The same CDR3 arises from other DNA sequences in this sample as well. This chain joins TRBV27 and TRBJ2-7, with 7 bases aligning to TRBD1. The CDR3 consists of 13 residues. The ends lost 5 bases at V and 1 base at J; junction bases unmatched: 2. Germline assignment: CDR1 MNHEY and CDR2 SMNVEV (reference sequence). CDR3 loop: CASSRQGSYEQYF. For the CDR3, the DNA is TGTGCCAGCAGTCGACAGGGATCCTACGAGCAGTACTTC.

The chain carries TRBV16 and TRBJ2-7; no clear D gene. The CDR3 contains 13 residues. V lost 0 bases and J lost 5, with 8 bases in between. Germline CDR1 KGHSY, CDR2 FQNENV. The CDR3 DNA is TGTGCCAGCAGCCAATCCAGAACGCACGAGCAGTACTTC. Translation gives CASSQSRTHEQYF.

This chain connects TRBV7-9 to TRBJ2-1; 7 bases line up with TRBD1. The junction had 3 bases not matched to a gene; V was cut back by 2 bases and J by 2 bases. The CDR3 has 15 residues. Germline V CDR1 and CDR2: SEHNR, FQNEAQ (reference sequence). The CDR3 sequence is CASSLTQGTYNEQFF. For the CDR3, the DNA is TGTGCCAGCAGCTTAACACAGGGGACCTACAATGAGCAGTTCTTC.

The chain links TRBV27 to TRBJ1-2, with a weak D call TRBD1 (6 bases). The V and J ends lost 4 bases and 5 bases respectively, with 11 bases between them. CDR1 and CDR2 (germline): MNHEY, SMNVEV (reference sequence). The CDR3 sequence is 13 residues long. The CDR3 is CASSYRDIYGYTF. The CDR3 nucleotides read TGTGCCAGCAGTTACCGGGACATTTATGGCTACACCTTC.

In DNA form, the CDR3 reads TGCGCCAGCAGCCCCCACAGTCCCCTAAACGGGGAAAAACTGTTTTTT. Translating it yields CASSPHSPLNGEKLFF. The gene calls are TRBV5-1 and TRBJ1-4; D gene ambiguous. Trimming stripped 4 bases from V and 8 bases from J, with 21 bases between. The CDR3 covers 16 residues. Germline V CDR1 and CDR2: SGHRS, YFSETQ.

For the CDR3, the DNA is TGTGCCAGCAGTGAAGAGGTGGGACTTGGGGGTCATCAGTTCTTC. Translating it yields CASSEEVGLGGHQFF. This chain joins TRBV6-1 and TRBJ2-1; TRBD2 is a possible D gene (6 bases). Trimming stripped 1 base from V and 13 bases from J, with 20 bases between. Per germline, CDR1 MNHNS and CDR2 SASEGT. The CDR3 contains 15 residues.

CDR3 in amino acids: CASRDTVTEAFF. The CDR3 DNA sequence: TGTGCCAGCAGGGATACGGTAACTGAAGCTTTCTTT. The rearrangement joins TRBV25-1 to TRBJ1-1; D is unresolved. The CDR3 spans 12 residues. Deletions cut 6 bases from V and 5 bases from J, with 10 bases between. Germline V gene lookup returns CDR1 MGHDK and CDR2 SYGVNS.

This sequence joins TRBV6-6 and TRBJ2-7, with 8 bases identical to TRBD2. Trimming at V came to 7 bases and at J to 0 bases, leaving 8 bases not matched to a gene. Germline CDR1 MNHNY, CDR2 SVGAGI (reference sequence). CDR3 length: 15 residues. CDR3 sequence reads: CASTMGGGLSYEQYF. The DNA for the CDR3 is TGTGCCAGCACCATGGGCGGGGGGCTCTCCTACGAGCAGTACTTC.

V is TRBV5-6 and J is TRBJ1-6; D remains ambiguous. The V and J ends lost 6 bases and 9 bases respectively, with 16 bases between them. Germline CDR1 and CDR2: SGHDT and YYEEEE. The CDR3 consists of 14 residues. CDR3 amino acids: CASTLSGRGSPLHF. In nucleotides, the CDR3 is TGTGCCAGCACCTTAAGTGGGCGGGGTTCACCCCTCCACTTT. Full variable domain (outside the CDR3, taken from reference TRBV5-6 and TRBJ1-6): DAGVTQSPTHLIKTRGQQVTLRCSPKSGHDTVSWYQQALGQGPQFIFQYYEEEERQRGNFPDRFSGHQFPNYSSELNVNALLLGDSALYLCASTLSGRGSPLHFGNGTRLTVT.